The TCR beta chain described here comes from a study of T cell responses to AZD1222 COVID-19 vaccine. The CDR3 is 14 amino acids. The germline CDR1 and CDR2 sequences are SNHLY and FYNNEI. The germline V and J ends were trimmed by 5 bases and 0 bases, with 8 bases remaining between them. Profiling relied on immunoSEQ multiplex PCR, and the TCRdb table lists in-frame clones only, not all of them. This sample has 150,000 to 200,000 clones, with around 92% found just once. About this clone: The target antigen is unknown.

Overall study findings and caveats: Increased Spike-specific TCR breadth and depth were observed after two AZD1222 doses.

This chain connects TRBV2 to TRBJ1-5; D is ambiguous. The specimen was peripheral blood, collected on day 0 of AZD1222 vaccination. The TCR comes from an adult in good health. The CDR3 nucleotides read TGTGCCAGCAGTTCGCATAATAGCAATCAGCCCCAGCATTTT. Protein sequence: CASSSHNSNQPQHF.